A single sample is the source of the 30 T cell receptor beta chains below, sequenced in a study of shared clonotypes between healthy human individuals. Clones were sequenced by immunoSEQ multiplex PCR, and TCRdb holds only the in-frame ones, with some missing. The repertoire includes 2 million to 3 million clones, over 85% of them detected once, and 0.36% sits in the top ten. The source material was naive CD4+ T cells from PBMCs. The subset: CD45RA+ positively selected. These receptors were taken from a man aged 18 to 35 in good health. Some clones in this sample may be carry-over from other donors' samples.

This clone is a singleton in its sample. The genes are TRBV5-8 and TRBJ2-2; TRBD1 matches 10 bases. Trimming at V came to 8 bases and at J to 4 bases, leaving 5 bases not matched to a gene. The CDR3 runs 14 residues. CDR1 and CDR2 from the germline V gene are SGHTS and YDEGEE. DNA of the CDR3: TGTGCCAGTCGACAGGGGGCGGGCACCGGGGAGCTGTTTTTT. This codes for CASRQGAGTGELFF. Filled out from reference TRBV5-8 and TRBJ2-2, the complete variable domain reads EAGVTQSPTHLIKTRGQQATLRCSPISGHTSVYWYQQALGLGLQFLLWYDEGEERNRGNFPPRFSGRQFPNYSSELNVNALELEDSALYLCASRQGAGTGELFFGEGSRLTVL.

V is TRBV6-5 and J is TRBJ1-1; D is ambiguous. Germline values: CDR1 MNHEY, CDR2 SVGAGI. This CDR3 spans 13 amino acids. Trimming took off 4 bases at V and 3 bases at J, with 9 bases between the two ends. Here the CDR3 reads CASSFGRYTEAFF. In DNA form, the CDR3 reads TGTGCCAGCAGTTTCGGGCGGTACACTGAAGCTTTCTTT.

The chain employs TRBV6-5 and TRBJ1-2; 8 bases are a match to TRBD1. The CDR3 has 16 residues. Losses at the gene ends were 0 bases for V and 6 bases for J; bases not matched to a gene: 9. Germline CDR1 MNHEY, CDR2 SVGAGI. The CDR3 nucleotides read TGTGCCAGCAGTTACTCGTTCACCAGGGGGCTAGATGGCTACACCTTC. It specifies CASSYSFTRGLDGYTF.

This clone came up once. This chain links TRBV7-9 with TRBJ1-2; possible D gene TRBD1, 5 bases. The V gene's germline CDR1 is SEHNR and CDR2 FQNEAQ (reference sequence). Trimming removed 0 bases from V and 4 bases from J, with 12 bases in between. The length of the CDR3 is 15 residues. For the CDR3, the DNA is TGTGCCAGCAGCTTAGCGGGCAGGGAGGGCTATGGCTACACCTTC. Translated, it gives CASSLAGREGYGYTF.

The J gene is TRBJ2-3, the V gene TRBV7-7, with D hard to call. CDR1 and CDR2 (germline): SSHAT, FNYEAQ (reference sequence). Trimming left V 4 bases short and J 6 bases short, with 11 bases between. The CDR3 length is 13 residues. CDR3 sequence (DNA): TGTGCCAGCAGCTCCTCGCCTTCGGATACGCAGTATTTT. This encodes CASSSSPSDTQYF.

Remarks on this clone: This sample also contains other DNA sequences that code for the same CDR3. This chain joins TRBV5-1 and TRBJ1-1, with a tentative D call TRBD1 (5 bases). This CDR3 has 13 residues. Germline loops: CDR1 SGHRS, CDR2 YFSETQ. With 0 bases removed from V and 6 bases from J, the gap between germline ends came to 9 bases. CDR3 DNA sequence: TGCGCCAGCAGCTTGGGCAGGGCGGCTGAAGCTTTCTTT. Amino acid sequence: CASSLGRAAEAFF.

The rearrangement uses TRBV19 and TRBJ2-1; 9 bases are a match to TRBD2. CDR3 length: 15 amino acids. J gave up 6 bases and V 3 bases, and 6 bases lay outside the gene matches. The V gene's germline CDR1 is LNHDA and CDR2 SQIVND (reference sequence). The CDR3 reads CASSMVAGAINEQFF. CDR3 nucleotides: TGTGCCAGTAGTATGGTAGCGGGAGCTATCAATGAGCAGTTCTTC.

V and J are TRBV5-6 and TRBJ2-3; TRBD2 matches 9 bases. The CDR3 is 16 residues long. CDR1 is SGHDT, CDR2 YYEEEE, per germline. V lost 1 base and J lost 4; bases outside the gene matches: 7. The CDR3 protein is CASSLFVLAGSDTQYF. CDR3 DNA: TGTGCCAGCAGCTTGTTTGTTCTAGCGGGATCAGATACGCAGTATTTT.

This chain joins TRBV6-1 and TRBJ2-3; no firm D call. The V and J ends lost 3 bases and 0 bases respectively, with 22 bases between them. Germline CDR1 and CDR2: MNHNS and SASEGT. The CDR3 is 19 amino acids. The CDR3 coding sequence is TGTGCCAGCAGTGAGGCCGGTCTGTCAGGCCGCTGGAGCACAGATACGCAGTATTTT. Its protein product is CASSEAGLSGRWSTDTQYF.

This clone was observed once. The same CDR3 arises from other DNA sequences in this sample as well. The chain has TRBV29-1 and TRBJ2-3; a possible D gene is TRBD1 (7 bases). V shed 6 bases and J shed 2 bases, with 12 bases lying between them. This CDR3 has 13 amino acids. Germline V CDR1 and CDR2: SQVTM, ANQGSEA. CDR3 region: CSVGGQVTDTQYF. The CDR3 DNA follows: TGCAGCGTGGGAGGACAGGTCACAGATACGCAGTATTTT.

A single count supports this clone. CDR3 protein: CASSFGGRVSTDTQYF. As DNA, the CDR3 is TGTGCCAGCAGCTTTGGCGGGAGGGTTAGCACAGATACGCAGTATTTT. This chain joins TRBV5-4 and TRBJ2-3; 9 nucleotides align to TRBD2. This CDR3 spans 16 amino acids. CDR1 is SGHNT and CDR2 is YYREEE in the germline V gene (reference sequence). V dropped 2 bases and J dropped 0; count of bases not matched to a gene: 4.

Remarks on this clone: This same CDR3 is encoded by further DNA sequences in the sample. The genes are TRBV7-9 and TRBJ2-3; no clear D gene. The V and J ends lost 5 bases and 3 bases respectively, with 0 bases between them. The V gene's germline CDR1 is SEHNR and CDR2 FQNEAQ (reference sequence). The CDR3 covers 10 residues. CDR3 nucleotide sequence: TGTGCCAGCAGCACAGATACGCAGTATTTT. It specifies CASSTDTQYF.

A word on this clone: Other DNA sequences in the sample encode the same CDR3. The chain carries TRBV7-2 and TRBJ2-1; D gene unclear. Germline assignment: CDR1 SGHTA and CDR2 FQGNSA. The CDR3 is 11 residues long. Trimming shortened V by 2 bases and J by 8 bases, and 4 bases separated the two germline ends. The CDR3 coding sequence is TGTGCCAGCAGCTTATTGTATGAGCAGTTCTTC. It translates to CASSLLYEQFF.

The CDR3 nucleotides read TGTGCCAGCAGCTTGGCTGAGACCCAGTACTTC. It encodes CASSLAETQYF. V gene TRBV5-8 combines with J gene TRBJ2-5; D ambiguous. The V and J ends lost 0 bases and 5 bases respectively, with 2 bases between them. Germline loops: CDR1 SGHTS, CDR2 YDEGEE. CDR3 length: 11 residues.

The chain couples TRBV7-8 to TRBJ2-2; 11 bases map to TRBD2. The CDR3 is 16 residues long. Germline CDR1 is SGHVS and CDR2 is FQNEAQ. The junction had 3 bases not matched to a gene; V was cut back by 1 base and J by 5 bases. The CDR3, as DNA: TGTGCCAGCAGCTTAGGCCTAGCGGGAGGAACCGGGGAGCTGTTTTTT. It encodes CASSLGLAGGTGELFF.

This sequence joins TRBV14 and TRBJ2-3, with a weak D call TRBD2 (5 bases). The V gene's germline CDR1 is SGHDN and CDR2 FVKESK. V shed 0 bases and J shed 0 bases, with 10 bases lying between them. This CDR3 has 16 residues. CDR3: CASSQDWRVSTDTQYF. The DNA of the CDR3 is TGTGCCAGCAGCCAAGATTGGCGGGTTAGCACAGATACGCAGTATTTT.

With regard to this clone: The sample has other DNA sequences that encode this CDR3 too. This chain's CDR3 is CASSLGRYEQYF. The CDR3 DNA reads as TGCGCCAGCAGCTTGGGACGCTACGAGCAGTACTTC. This chain joins TRBV5-1 and TRBJ2-7, with D hard to call. The V end was cut by 0 bases, the J end by 3 bases, with 4 bases between. Germline lookup yields CDR1 SGHRS and CDR2 YFSETQ. The CDR3 loop spans 12 amino acids.

This clone was seen a single time. This sequence joins TRBV18 and TRBJ1-1, with D uncertain. This CDR3 region has 14 residues. CDR1 and CDR2 (germline): KGHSH, LQKENI. V was cut by 3 bases and J by 1 base, with 9 bases left in between. CDR3 nucleotide sequence: TGTGCCAGCTCACCTCTTTATCGGAACACTGAAGCTTTCTTT. It encodes CASSPLYRNTEAFF.

The chain employs TRBV15 and TRBJ1-2; D call uncertain. This CDR3 has 14 residues. Trimming left V 3 bases short and J 10 bases short, with 18 bases between. CDR1 and CDR2 (germline): LNHNV, YYDKDF (reference sequence). CDR3 sequence: CATSSPDFRSDYTF. Written as DNA, the CDR3 is TGTGCCACCAGCAGCCCGGATTTCAGGAGTGACTACACCTTC.

The rearrangement uses TRBV27 and TRBJ1-2; 7 nucleotides align to TRBD1. J was trimmed by 6 bases and V by 6 bases; bases with no gene match: 7. CDR3 length equals 13 residues. Germline V gene data show CDR1 as MNHEY and CDR2 as SMNVEV (reference sequence). Written as DNA, the CDR3 is TGTGCCAGCAGGCCGACAGGGCTTCATGGCTACACCTTC. Protein sequence: CASRPTGLHGYTF.

V and J are TRBV5-1 and TRBJ2-7, with D possibly called TRBD1 or TRBD2 (5 bases each). The V gene lost 0 bases and the J gene lost 5 bases, with 12 bases spanning the gap. The CDR3 is 14 residues long. Germline V gene data show CDR1 as SGHRS and CDR2 as YFSETQ. CDR3 sequence (DNA): TGCGCCAGCAGCTTGGGGGACCCATCCAACGAGCAGTACTTC. Protein: CASSLGDPSNEQYF. Using reference TRBV5-1 and TRBJ2-7 for the parts outside the CDR3, the full variable domain is KAGVTQTPRYLIKTRGQQVTLSCSPISGHRSVSWYQQTPGQGLQFLFEYFSETQRNKGNFPGRFSGRQFSNSRSEMNVSTLELGDSALYLCASSLGDPSNEQYFGPGTRLTVT.

J is TRBJ1-4 and V is TRBV18; D is perhaps TRBD1 (5 bases). The CDR3 runs to 14 residues. V was clipped by 2 bases and J by 8 bases, with 12 bases between them. Per the germline V gene, CDR1 is KGHSH and CDR2 is LQKENI. The CDR3 loop is CASSPMLGDEKLFF. CDR3 bases: TGTGCCAGCTCACCAATGTTGGGGGACGAAAAACTGTTTTTT.

The V call is TRBV4-2, the J call TRBJ2-7; D perhaps matches TRBD2 (6 bases). V lost 4 bases to trimming and J lost 2 bases, with 18 bases between them. CDR1 and CDR2 from the germline V gene are LGHNA and YNFKEQ. The CDR3 covers 16 residues. CDR3 nucleotide sequence: TGTGCCAGCAGCCCGCTCAGTTCTAGCGAGGCCTACGAGCAGTACTTC. As protein: CASSPLSSSEAYEQYF.

Of note for this clone: Different DNA sequences within this sample yield the same CDR3. This chain uses TRBV18 with TRBJ2-7; D is unresolved. Germline V CDR1 and CDR2: KGHSH, LQKENI. The length of the CDR3 is 13 residues. V was shortened by 3 bases and J by 0 bases, with 6 bases between the two germline ends. The CDR3 DNA is TGTGCCAGCTCACCCGCCTCCTCCTACGAGCAGTACTTC. Translating gives CASSPASSYEQYF.

This chain links TRBV27 with TRBJ2-3; D gene ambiguous. V was trimmed by 2 bases and J by 3 bases, leaving 12 bases between them. This CDR3 has 15 residues. Germline V CDR1 and CDR2: MNHEY, SMNVEV (reference sequence). The CDR3 bases are TGTGCCAGCAGTTTAGGGCCTTTCATTACAGATACGCAGTATTTT. Its translation: CASSLGPFITDTQYF.

This sequence joins TRBV7-3 and TRBJ2-1; D gene unclear. The CDR3 contains 14 residues. Between the trimmed V and J ends, which lost 4 bases and 5 bases, there was a span of 12 bases. Germline V lookup: CDR1 SGHTA, CDR2 FQGTGA. CDR3 loop: CASSSQVSNNEQFF. The CDR3, as DNA: TGTGCCAGCAGCTCCCAGGTGTCCAACAATGAGCAGTTCTTC.

V is TRBV6-5 and J is TRBJ2-1, with 10 bases matching TRBD2. In germline, CDR1 is MNHEY, CDR2 SVGAGI. J was trimmed by 4 bases and V by 6 bases; bases with no gene match: 6. This CDR3 has 15 amino acids. The CDR3 nucleotides are TGTGCCAGCAGCGATGCTAGCGGGGGTTACAATGAGCAGTTCTTC. It specifies CASSDASGGYNEQFF.

CDR3 coding DNA: TGTGCCTGGAGTGTCAACCCCGGGGCCCAGCATTTT. Its protein product is CAWSVNPGAQHF. V is TRBV30 and J is TRBJ1-5; D remains unclear. V lost 0 bases, J lost 11 bases, and 11 bases lay in between. This CDR3 contains 12 residues. CDR1 and CDR2 (germline): GTSNPN, SVGIG (reference sequence).

The genes are TRBV2 and TRBJ1-2, with 9 nucleotides matching TRBD1. V was pared by 4 bases and J by 4 bases, with 19 bases of the junction left unmatched. Germline V CDR1 and CDR2: SNHLY, FYNNEI. The CDR3 has 19 amino acids. The CDR3 here is CASSARLPQRTGESYGYTF. The CDR3 DNA reads as TGTGCCAGCAGTGCTAGGCTCCCACAGAGGACAGGGGAGAGCTATGGCTACACCTTC.

Only one count was recorded for this clone. This chain connects TRBV18 to TRBJ2-3; tentatively, D is TRBD1 (6 bases). Trimming cost V 5 bases and J 4 bases, with 19 bases left between them. Germline V gene data show CDR1 as KGHSH and CDR2 as LQKENI. This CDR3 is built from 16 residues. This chain's CDR3 is CASSFQQGRHADTQYF. CDR3 nucleotide sequence: TGTGCCAGCTCATTTCAACAGGGTCGTCACGCAGATACGCAGTATTTT.